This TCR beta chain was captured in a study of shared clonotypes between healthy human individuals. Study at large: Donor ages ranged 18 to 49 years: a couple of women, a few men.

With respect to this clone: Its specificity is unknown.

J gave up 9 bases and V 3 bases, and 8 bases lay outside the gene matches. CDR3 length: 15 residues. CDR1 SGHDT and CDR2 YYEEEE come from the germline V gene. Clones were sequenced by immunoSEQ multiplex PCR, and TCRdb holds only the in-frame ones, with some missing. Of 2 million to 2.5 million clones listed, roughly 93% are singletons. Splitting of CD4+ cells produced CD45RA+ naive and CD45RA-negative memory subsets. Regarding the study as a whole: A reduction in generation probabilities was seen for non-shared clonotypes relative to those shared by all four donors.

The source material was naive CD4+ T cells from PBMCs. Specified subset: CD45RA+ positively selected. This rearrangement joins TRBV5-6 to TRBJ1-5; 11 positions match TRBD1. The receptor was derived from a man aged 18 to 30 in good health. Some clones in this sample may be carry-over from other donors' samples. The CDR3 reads CASSWGGTGGLPQHF. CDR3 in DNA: TGTGCCAGCAGCTGGGGCGGGACAGGGGGGTTGCCCCAGCATTTT.